The 29 T cell receptor beta chains below all came from one sample that was sequenced in a study of shared clonotypes between healthy human individuals. Selected positively for CCR7 and CD45RO-negative, naive CD8 cells excluded terminally differentiated effector memory CD45RA+ cells. Sequenced by immunoSEQ multiplex PCR; TCRdb stores in-frame clones only, minus some. This table holds around 2.1 million clones, about 93% found once. Sequencing was done on a sample of naive CD8+ T cells from PBMCs. These TCRs come from a young man in good health. Some clones in this sample may be carry-over from other donors' samples.

The chain combines TRBV5-6 with TRBJ2-3, with D possibly matching TRBD2 (5 bases). V lost 3 bases, J lost 3 bases, and 14 bases lay in between. The CDR3 loop spans 15 amino acids. Looked up from germline, CDR1 is SGHDT and CDR2 is YYEEEE. CDR3 sequence (DNA): TGTGCCAGCAGCTCAGGACTTTCGAAGACAGATACGCAGTATTTT. Its translation: CASSSGLSKTDTQYF.

This sequence joins TRBV15 and TRBJ2-3, with unresolved D. This CDR3 has 15 amino acids. Germline assignment: CDR1 LNHNV and CDR2 YYDKDF (reference sequence). The germline V and J ends were trimmed by 0 bases and 4 bases, with 11 bases remaining between them. CDR3 in amino acids: CATSRERNQADTQYF. In nucleotides, the CDR3 is TGTGCCACCAGCAGAGAACGAAATCAGGCAGATACGCAGTATTTT.

The chain carries TRBV6-1 and TRBJ2-3; 7 bases match TRBD1. CDR1 MNHNS and CDR2 SASEGT come from the germline V gene. V lost 4 bases to trimming and J lost 2 bases; unmatched junction nucleotides: 9. The CDR3 covers 16 residues. This CDR3 is CASSAPTGAITDTQYF. CDR3 in DNA: TGTGCCAGCAGTGCTCCCACAGGGGCCATCACAGATACGCAGTATTTT.

Concerning this clone: This sample also contains other DNA sequences that code for the same CDR3. The rearrangement joins TRBV6-1 to TRBJ1-1; D gene uncertain. The CDR3 has 14 residues. Trimming removed 0 bases at V and 1 base at J, with 6 bases between. Germline V CDR1 and CDR2: MNHNS, SASEGT. CDR3 nucleotides: TGTGCCAGCAGTGAAGCCGGCAGGAACACTGAAGCTTTCTTT. This gives the protein CASSEAGRNTEAFF.

In nucleotides, the CDR3 is TGTGCCAGCAGCTTAAGGGGACTAGGGAGCTACGAGCAGTACTTC. Protein: CASSLRGLGSYEQYF. The chain carries TRBV11-2 and TRBJ2-7, with 8 bases that match TRBD2. Unmatched junction bases numbered 6, after V lost 2 bases and J lost 3 bases. The CDR3 is made up of 15 amino acids. Germline V gives CDR1 SGHAT, CDR2 FQNNGV.

The CDR3 region has the DNA TGCAGCGTTGAACAGGGACGGGACATTCAGTACTTC. Protein: CSVEQGRDIQYF. The chain carries TRBV29-1 and TRBJ2-4, with D perhaps matching TRBD1 or TRBD2 (5 bases each). Between the trimmed V and J ends, which lost 2 bases and 8 bases, there was a span of 10 bases. This CDR3 spans 12 amino acids. CDR1 SQVTM and CDR2 ANQGSEA come from the germline V gene.

This clone was recorded once. The chain combines TRBV30 with TRBJ1-2, with 8 nucleotides matching TRBD1. The CDR3 has 13 amino acids. CDR1 is GTSNPN, CDR2 SVGIG, per germline (reference sequence). With V trimmed by 4 bases and J by 6 bases, 7 bases remained unmatched. The CDR3 here is CAWNPGGANGYTF. CDR3 in DNA: TGTGCCTGGAACCCAGGGGGCGCGAATGGCTACACCTTC.

The chain links TRBV19 to TRBJ1-1; 11 bases map to TRBD1. V lost 4 bases and J lost 14; bases outside the gene matches: 9. Looked up from germline, CDR1 is LNHDA and CDR2 is SQIVND (reference sequence). This CDR3 is built from 13 residues. CDR3 sequence reads: CASSTRTGGAGFF. The CDR3 DNA reads TGTGCCAGTAGTACAAGGACAGGGGGCGCGGGATTCTTT.

The V call is TRBV29-1, the J call TRBJ2-7; 7 bases align to TRBD1. The CDR3 covers 12 residues. The germline CDR1 and CDR2 sequences are SQVTM and ANQGSEA. CDR3 sequence: CSYRQGSSEQYF. In nucleotides, the CDR3 is TGCAGTTACCGACAGGGTTCGAGCGAGCAGTACTTC.

The J gene is TRBJ2-2, the V gene TRBV4-1; no firm D call. Germline V gene sequence: CDR1 MGHRA, CDR2 YSYEKL. Trimming removed 6 bases at V and 8 bases at J, with 13 bases between. The CDR3 has 13 amino acids. In DNA, the CDR3 is TGCGCCAGCAGAGCACGGTCCGAGGGGGAGCTGTTTTTT. Translated, it gives CASRARSEGELFF.

The sample holds a few counts of this clone. V and J are TRBV29-1 and TRBJ1-5; the match to TRBD1 covers 8 bases. Losses at the gene ends were 5 bases for V and 1 base for J; bases not matched to a gene: 4. The germline gives CDR1 SQVTM, CDR2 ANQGSEA. The CDR3 consists of 14 residues. CDR3 DNA: TGCAGCGTTTCAGGGGGCATGAGCAATCAGCCCCAGCATTTT. Its translation: CSVSGGMSNQPQHF.

V is TRBV6-5 and J is TRBJ1-5; TRBD1 matches 7 bases. The V gene's germline CDR1 is MNHEY and CDR2 SVGAGI. Germline trimming cut 10 bases from V and 5 bases from J; bases unmatched to any gene: 11. This CDR3 is built from 14 residues. The CDR3 DNA follows: TGTGCCACCAAGGGGGCCCTCGGGGATCAGCCCCAGCATTTT. Amino acids: CATKGALGDQPQHF.

Regarding this clone: The identical CDR3 is also encoded by other nucleotide sequences in the sample. The DNA of the CDR3 is TGTGCCAGCAGCCTGACAGGGGACTACGAGCAGTACTTC. This translates into CASSLTGDYEQYF. This chain uses TRBV5-6 with TRBJ2-7; 8 bases fit TRBD1. Germline values: CDR1 SGHDT, CDR2 YYEEEE. The CDR3 totals 13 residues. The junction had 3 bases not matched to a gene; V was cut back by 4 bases and J by 3 bases.

The rearrangement uses TRBV5-6 and TRBJ1-5; TRBD1 matches at 12 bases. This CDR3 spans 18 amino acids. V trimming: 3 bases; J trimming: 0 bases; junction bases outside the gene matches: 7. The germline CDR1 and CDR2 sequences are SGHDT and YYEEEE. CDR3 in DNA: TGTGCCAGCAGCTCCCTCCGGGACAGGGGGCCTAGCAATCAGCCCCAGCATTTT. Translated, it gives CASSSLRDRGPSNQPQHF. The whole variable domain, remainder taken from reference TRBV5-6 and TRBJ1-5, is DAGVTQSPTHLIKTRGQQVTLRCSPKSGHDTVSWYQQALGQGPQFIFQYYEEEERQRGNFPDRFSGHQFPNYSSELNVNALLLGDSALYLCASSSLRDRGPSNQPQHFGDGTRLSIL.

This clone appeared once. V is TRBV9 and J is TRBJ2-5; D is possibly TRBD1 or TRBD2 (6 bases each). Between the trimmed V and J ends, which lost 3 bases and 2 bases, there was a span of 14 bases. Germline V lookup: CDR1 SGDLS, CDR2 YYNGEE. This CDR3 has 15 amino acids. The CDR3 DNA reads TGTGCCAGCAGCGGAGGGGGGCGGCCACAAGAGACCCAGTACTTC. Protein sequence: CASSGGGRPQETQYF.

The gene calls are TRBV27 and TRBJ2-6, with 11 positions matching TRBD1. The V segment lost 6 bases and the J segment 0 bases; nucleotides outside the gene matches: 7. This CDR3 has 18 amino acids. Germline V gene data show CDR1 as MNHEY and CDR2 as SMNVEV (reference sequence). CDR3 sequence: CASSTGQGAPSGANVLTF. CDR3 DNA sequence: TGTGCCAGCAGCACAGGACAGGGGGCACCCTCTGGGGCCAACGTCCTGACTTTC.

The CDR3 loop is CASSPIRTYEQYF. The DNA of the CDR3 is TGTGCCAGCAGCCCGATTCGGACTTACGAGCAGTACTTC. V is TRBV5-5 and J is TRBJ2-7, with a weak D call TRBD2 (5 bases). The CDR3 consists of 13 residues. Germline CDR1 SGHKS, CDR2 YYEKEE (reference sequence). V was shortened by 4 bases and J by 4 bases, with 12 bases between the two germline ends.

The chain combines TRBV6-4 with TRBJ2-2, with TRBD2 matching 13 bases. The germline CDR1 and CDR2 sequences are MRHNA and SNTAGT. The length of the CDR3 is 17 residues. V shed 6 bases, J shed 6 bases, and the junction held 10 bases outside the gene matches. In DNA, the CDR3 is TGTGCCAGCAGCCCAAGAAGACTAGCGGGAGGCGCCGGGGAGCTGTTTTTT. This translates into CASSPRRLAGGAGELFF.

As for this clone: Other DNA sequences in this specimen translate into the identical CDR3. The V gene is TRBV4-3, the J gene TRBJ2-5; 11 nucleotides line up with TRBD2. The germline gives CDR1 LGHNA, CDR2 YSLEER. Losses at the gene ends were 1 base for V and 4 bases for J; bases not matched to a gene: 5. The CDR3 sequence is 16 residues long. The CDR3 protein is CASSQGIAGGRETQYF. The CDR3 bases are TGCGCCAGCAGCCAAGGGATAGCGGGAGGGCGAGAGACCCAGTACTTC.

For this clone: This sample also contains other DNA sequences that code for the same CDR3. The chain recombines TRBV19 with TRBJ2-7, with D possibly matching TRBD2 (5 bases). The CDR3 contains 13 residues. The ends were cut back, 6 bases at V and 0 bases at J, with 9 bases in the middle. CDR1 is LNHDA, CDR2 SQIVND, per germline (reference sequence). Written as DNA, the CDR3 is TGTGCCAGTAGGTCTGAGGGCTCCTACGAGCAGTACTTC. Translated: CASRSEGSYEQYF.

V gene TRBV27 combines with J gene TRBJ1-5, with TRBD1 as a possible D gene (6 bases). There are 14 residues in the CDR3. The germline V gene encodes CDR1 MNHEY and CDR2 SMNVEV (reference sequence). Deletions cut 2 bases from V and 6 bases from J, with 11 bases between. The CDR3 DNA follows: TGTGCCAGCAGTTTACGGCAGGGGTTTCAGCCCCAGCATTTT. This codes for CASSLRQGFQPQHF.

Of note for this clone: Other nucleotide sequences from this sample produce the same CDR3. The V gene is TRBV4-3, the J gene TRBJ1-1; D gene ambiguous. The CDR3 has 14 residues. In germline, CDR1 is LGHNA, CDR2 YSLEER. Trimming took off 0 bases at V and 5 bases at J, with 10 bases between the two ends. The chain's CDR3 is CASSQDLRGTEAFF. CDR3 DNA sequence: TGCGCCAGCAGCCAAGATCTACGGGGAACTGAAGCTTTCTTT.

This chain joins TRBV9 and TRBJ1-2, with 8 positions matching TRBD1. The trim removed 4 bases at V and 0 bases at J, leaving 11 bases unmatched. Germline CDR1 and CDR2: SGDLS and YYNGEE. CDR3 length equals 17 residues. The CDR3 sequence is CASSPQPGGLTNYGYTF. In DNA form, the CDR3 reads TGTGCCAGCAGCCCGCAACCAGGGGGCCTTACTAACTATGGCTACACCTTC.

The gene calls are TRBV18 and TRBJ2-7; D is uncertain. Germline lookup yields CDR1 KGHSH and CDR2 LQKENI. The CDR3 is 12 residues long. Trimming left V 4 bases short and J 2 bases short, with 6 bases between. For the CDR3, the DNA is TGTGCCAGCTCACTTGTCCCCTACGAGCAGTACTTC. It is translated as CASSLVPYEQYF. The full variable domain, in which reference TRBV18 and TRBJ2-7 provide the parts outside the CDR3, is NAGVMQNPRHLVRRRGQEARLRCSPMKGHSHVYWYRQLPEEGLKFMVYLQKENIIDESGMPKERFSAEFPKEGPSILRIQQVVRGDSAAYFCASSLVPYEQYFGPGTRLTVT.

This clone was detected only once. Other DNA sequences in this sample translate to the same CDR3. The genes are TRBV5-1 and TRBJ2-7; no clear D. V lost 0 bases and J 4 bases, leaving 11 bases between the germline ends. The CDR3 loop spans 14 amino acids. CDR1 and CDR2 (germline): SGHRS, YFSETQ. The DNA for the CDR3 is TGCGCCAGCAGCTTGGAGGTCGCCGCTTACGAGCAGTACTTC. Its protein is CASSLEVAAYEQYF.

The DNA for the CDR3 is TGTGCCAGCAGCTTACCGGAGGGCCTATACAATGAGCAGTTCTTC. Amino acids: CASSLPEGLYNEQFF. The chain is built from TRBV5-4 and TRBJ2-1; possible D gene TRBD2, 6 bases. The CDR3 has 15 amino acids. Germline CDR1 is SGHNT and CDR2 is YYREEE (reference sequence). Deletions cut 2 bases from V and 4 bases from J, with 13 bases between.

The chain carries TRBV7-9 and TRBJ2-5, with D tentatively TRBD2 (6 bases). This CDR3 has 15 amino acids. V was pared by 1 base and J by 6 bases, with 15 bases between. Germline V gene data show CDR1 as SEHNR and CDR2 as FQNEAQ (reference sequence). The chain's CDR3 is CASSLGGGGGKTQYF. CDR3 coding DNA: TGTGCCAGCAGCTTAGGAGGCGGTGGGGGGAAGACCCAGTACTTC.

V is TRBV14 and J is TRBJ2-1; possible D gene TRBD1, 5 bases. Germline lookup yields CDR1 SGHDN and CDR2 FVKESK. V lost 0 bases to trimming and J lost 15 bases, with 18 bases between them. The CDR3 has 14 residues. CDR3 in DNA: TGTGCCAGCAGCCAAGAGGTTACAGGAACCTCTTGGTTCTTC. Amino acid sequence: CASSQEVTGTSWFF. Full variable domain (remainder filled in from reference TRBV14 and TRBJ2-1): EAGVTQFPSHSVIEKGQTVTLRCDPISGHDNLYWYRRVMGKEIKFLLHFVKESKQDESGMPNNRFLAERTGGTYSTLKVQPAELEDSGVYFCASSQEVTGTSWFFGPGTRLTVL.

The chain employs TRBV30 and TRBJ2-5; a weak D match, TRBD1 (5 bases). V lost 3 bases, J lost 4 bases, and 12 bases lay in between. The CDR3 runs 13 residues. CDR1 and CDR2 from the germline V gene are GTSNPN and SVGIG (reference sequence). CDR3 nucleotide sequence: TGTGCCTGGAGGGATTCAGGGTCAGAGACCCAGTACTTC. This gives the protein CAWRDSGSETQYF.